The next 10 T cell receptor beta chains were all read from a single sample in a study of blood T cell repertoires in COVID-19. The data were produced by immunoSEQ multiplex PCR, yet TCRdb's version contains in-frame clones alone and is incomplete. The sample has 250,000 or so clones, 88% seen once. The sample taken for sequencing was PBMCs or T cells enriched from blood (not recorded which). The receptor set was obtained from a woman between 35 and 50 years old with acute COVID-19.

This chain uses TRBV10-3 with TRBJ1-2; 9 nucleotides line up with TRBD1. The CDR3 is 14 residues long. Germline-derived CDR1 and CDR2 are ENHRY and SYGVKD. Germline trimming cut 8 bases from V and 5 bases from J; bases unmatched to any gene: 9. CDR3 protein: CAICRDREAYGYTF. CDR3 DNA sequence: TGTGCCATCTGCCGGGACAGGGAAGCGTATGGCTACACCTTC.

The J gene is TRBJ2-7, the V gene TRBV11-3, with 9 bases fitting TRBD1. V lost 1 base and J lost 3; bases outside the gene matches: 16. Germline V gene data show CDR1 as SGHNT and CDR2 as YENEEA. The CDR3 contains 19 residues. CDR3: CASSLVFSLPGQGHYEQYF. CDR3 DNA: TGTGCCAGCAGCTTAGTTTTCTCCCTACCGGGACAGGGCCACTACGAGCAGTACTTC.

The V and J genes are TRBV29-1 and TRBJ2-3, with D hard to call. The CDR3 is made up of 12 amino acids. Germline CDR1 and CDR2: SQVTM and ANQGSEA. The V and J ends lost 5 bases and 2 bases respectively, with 8 bases between them. CDR3: CSVQATTDTQYF. CDR3 bases: TGCAGCGTTCAGGCCACCACAGATACGCAGTATTTT.

The chain joins TRBV7-9 to TRBJ1-6, with 9 bases matching TRBD1. The CDR3 extends over 14 amino acids. The germline gives CDR1 SEHNR, CDR2 FQNEAQ (reference sequence). The ends lost 4 bases at V and 7 bases at J; junction bases unmatched: 2. The DNA of the CDR3 is TGTGCCAGCAGCTCACAGGGGGCCAATTCACCCCTCCACTTT. Its translation is CASSSQGANSPLHF.

The V and J genes are TRBV3-1 (or the pseudogene TRBV3-2) and TRBJ2-1; D is perhaps TRBD1 (6 bases). There are 16 residues in the CDR3. V lost 1 base, J lost 5 bases, and 15 bases lay in between. Germline assignment: CDR1 LGHDT and CDR2 YNNKEL (reference sequence). CDR3 DNA: TGTGCCAGCAGCCAAGTACAGGGAAAGATTCACAATGAGCAGTTCTTC. Translation gives CASSQVQGKIHNEQFF.

This clone is a singleton in its sample. The genes are TRBV9 and TRBJ1-5; the D is unclear. Germline CDR1 SGDLS, CDR2 YYNGEE. The CDR3 length is 15 residues. The V end was cut by 0 bases, the J end by 6 bases, with 13 bases between. This CDR3 is CASSVDGRIGQPQHF. CDR3 nucleotide sequence: TGTGCCAGCAGCGTAGACGGGAGGATCGGTCAGCCCCAGCATTTT.

The chain has TRBV6-4 and TRBJ1-2; D remains ambiguous. The germline V gene encodes CDR1 MRHNA and CDR2 SNTAGT. The CDR3 spans 19 residues. V shed 1 base and J shed 0 bases, with 21 bases lying between them. The CDR3 loop reads CASSDCPVLITRANYGYTF. The DNA of the CDR3 is TGTGCCAGCAGTGACTGTCCGGTTCTGATTACCCGAGCTAACTATGGCTACACCTTC.

The chain carries TRBV29-1 and TRBJ2-7; D perhaps matches TRBD1 (6 bases). V was shortened by 4 bases and J by 4 bases, with 20 bases between the two germline ends. Germline V gives CDR1 SQVTM, CDR2 ANQGSEA. The CDR3 is 15 residues long. This CDR3 reads CSVATGSRGVYEQYF. CDR3 DNA sequence: TGCAGCGTTGCTACCGGGTCCAGGGGCGTTTACGAGCAGTACTTC.

The V gene is TRBV7-6, the J gene TRBJ2-3, with D possibly TRBD1 on 6 matching bases. Trimming pared 1 base from V and 4 bases from J, leaving 12 bases between. This CDR3 has 15 amino acids. Germline assignment: CDR1 SGHVS and CDR2 FNYEAQ. This CDR3 is CASSLGTGSPDTQYF. CDR3 sequence (DNA): TGTGCCAGCAGCTTAGGTACAGGGTCCCCAGATACGCAGTATTTT.

The V gene is TRBV7-2, the J gene TRBJ2-3; 7 bases agree with TRBD2. The CDR3 runs 16 residues. After removal of 2 bases from V and 3 bases from J, the junction contained 8 bases not matched to a gene. Germline V gene sequence: CDR1 SGHTA, CDR2 FQGNSA. CDR3 coding DNA: TGTGCCAGCAGCTTAATTTTTCCGGGGGGAACAGATACGCAGTATTTT. This encodes CASSLIFPGGTDTQYF.